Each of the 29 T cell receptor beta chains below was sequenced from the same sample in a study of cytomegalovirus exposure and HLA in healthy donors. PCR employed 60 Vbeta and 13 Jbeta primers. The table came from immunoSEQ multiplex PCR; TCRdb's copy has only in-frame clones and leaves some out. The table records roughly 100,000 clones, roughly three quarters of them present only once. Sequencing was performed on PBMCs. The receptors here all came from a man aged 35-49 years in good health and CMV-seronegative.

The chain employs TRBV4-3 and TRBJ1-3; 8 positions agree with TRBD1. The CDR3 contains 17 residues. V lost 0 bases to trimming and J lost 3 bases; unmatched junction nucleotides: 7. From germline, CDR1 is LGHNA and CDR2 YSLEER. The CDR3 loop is CASSQDPGQAFGNTIYF. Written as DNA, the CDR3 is TGCGCCAGCAGCCAAGACCCGGGACAGGCGTTTGGAAACACCATATATTTT.

CDR3 coding DNA: TGTGCCAGCAGTTCGGGACGGGGAGGGTGGACAGATACGCAGTATTTT. It encodes CASSSGRGGWTDTQYF. J is TRBJ2-3 and V is TRBV27, with 7 bases matching TRBD2. Unmatched junction bases numbered 10, after V lost 4 bases and J lost 3 bases. The CDR3 loop spans 16 amino acids. Germline loops: CDR1 MNHEY, CDR2 SMNVEV (reference sequence).

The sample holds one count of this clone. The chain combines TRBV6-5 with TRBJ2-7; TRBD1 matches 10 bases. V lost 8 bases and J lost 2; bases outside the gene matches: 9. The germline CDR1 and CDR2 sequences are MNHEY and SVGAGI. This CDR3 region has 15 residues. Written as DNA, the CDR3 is TGTGCCAGCTTTTCTTGGACAGGGGGTACCTACGAGCAGTACTTC. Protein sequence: CASFSWTGGTYEQYF.

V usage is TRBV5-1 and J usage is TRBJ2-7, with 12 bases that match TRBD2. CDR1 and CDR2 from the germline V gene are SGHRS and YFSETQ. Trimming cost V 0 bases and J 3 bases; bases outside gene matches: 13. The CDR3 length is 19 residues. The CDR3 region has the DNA TGCGCCAGCAGCTTGGGACTAGCGGGGGTAAAGGTTCTTTTCTACGAGCAGTACTTC. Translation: CASSLGLAGVKVLFYEQYF.

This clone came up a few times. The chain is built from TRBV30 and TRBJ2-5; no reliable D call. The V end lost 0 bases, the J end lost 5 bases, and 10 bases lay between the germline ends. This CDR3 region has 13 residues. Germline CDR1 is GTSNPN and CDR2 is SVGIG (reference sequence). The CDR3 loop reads CAWSVRTRETQYF. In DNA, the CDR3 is TGTGCCTGGAGTGTACGCACGCGGGAGACCCAGTACTTC.

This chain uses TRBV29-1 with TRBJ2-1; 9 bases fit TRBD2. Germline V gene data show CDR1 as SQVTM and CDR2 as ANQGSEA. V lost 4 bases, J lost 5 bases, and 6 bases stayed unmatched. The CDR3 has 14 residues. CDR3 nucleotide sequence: TGCAGCGTTGGTGGGACTAGCACCGACAATGAGCAGTTCTTC. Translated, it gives CSVGGTSTDNEQFF.

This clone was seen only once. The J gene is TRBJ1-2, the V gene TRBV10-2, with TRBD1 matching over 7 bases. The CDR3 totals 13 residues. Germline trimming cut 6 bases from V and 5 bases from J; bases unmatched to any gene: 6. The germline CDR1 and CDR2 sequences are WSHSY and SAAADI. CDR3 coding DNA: TGCGCCAGCAGGGGGGACAGTGAATATGGCTACACCTTC. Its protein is CASRGDSEYGYTF.

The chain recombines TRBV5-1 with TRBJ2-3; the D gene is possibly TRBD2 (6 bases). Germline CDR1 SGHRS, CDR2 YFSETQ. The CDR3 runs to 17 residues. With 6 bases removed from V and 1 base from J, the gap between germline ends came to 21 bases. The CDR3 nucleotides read TGCGCCAGCAACGCGAAAAAAACCGGGACTGGCACAGATACGCAGTATTTT. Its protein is CASNAKKTGTGTDTQYF.

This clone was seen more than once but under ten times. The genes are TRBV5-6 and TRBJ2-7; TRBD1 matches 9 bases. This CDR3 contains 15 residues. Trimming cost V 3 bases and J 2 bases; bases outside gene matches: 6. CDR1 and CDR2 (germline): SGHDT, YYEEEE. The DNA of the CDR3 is TGTGCCAGCAGCTGGGGGACAGGGAATCCCTACGAGCAGTACTTC. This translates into CASSWGTGNPYEQYF.

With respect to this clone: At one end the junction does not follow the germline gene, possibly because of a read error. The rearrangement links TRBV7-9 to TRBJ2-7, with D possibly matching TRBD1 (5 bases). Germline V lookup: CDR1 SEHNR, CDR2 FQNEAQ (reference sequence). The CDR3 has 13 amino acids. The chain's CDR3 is CSSSRAGSYEQYF. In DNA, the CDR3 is TGTTCCAGCAGCCGGGCAGGGTCCTACGAGCAGTACTTC.

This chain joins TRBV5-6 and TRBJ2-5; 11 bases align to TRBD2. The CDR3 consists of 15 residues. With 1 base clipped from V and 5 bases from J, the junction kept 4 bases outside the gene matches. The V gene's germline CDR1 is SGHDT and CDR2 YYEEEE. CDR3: CASSLRASGRETQYF. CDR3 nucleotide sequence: TGTGCCAGCAGCTTGAGGGCTAGCGGGAGGGAGACCCAGTACTTC.

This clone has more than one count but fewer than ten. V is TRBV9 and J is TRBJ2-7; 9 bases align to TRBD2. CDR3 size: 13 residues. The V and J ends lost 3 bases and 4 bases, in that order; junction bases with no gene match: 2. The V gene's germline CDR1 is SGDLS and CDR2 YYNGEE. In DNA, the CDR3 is TGTGCCAGCAGCGGAGGACTAGCGTACGAGCAGTACTTC. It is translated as CASSGGLAYEQYF.

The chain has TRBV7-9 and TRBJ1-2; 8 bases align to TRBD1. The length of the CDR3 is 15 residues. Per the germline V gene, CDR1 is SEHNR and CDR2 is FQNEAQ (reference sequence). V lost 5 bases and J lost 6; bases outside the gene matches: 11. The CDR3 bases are TGTGCCAGCAGCGCCGCGGACAGGGTTCTGGATGGCTACACCTTC. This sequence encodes CASSAADRVLDGYTF. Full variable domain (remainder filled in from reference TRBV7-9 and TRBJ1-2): DTGVSQNPRHKITKRGQNVTFRCDPISEHNRLYWYRQTLGQGPEFLTYFQNEAQLEKSRLLSDRFSAERPKGSFSTLEIQRTEQGDSAMYLCASSAADRVLDGYTFGSGTRLTVV.

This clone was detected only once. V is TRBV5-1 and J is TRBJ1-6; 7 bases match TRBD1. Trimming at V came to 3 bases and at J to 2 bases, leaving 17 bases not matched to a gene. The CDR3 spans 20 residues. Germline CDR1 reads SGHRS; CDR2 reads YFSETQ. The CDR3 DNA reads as TGCGCCAGCAGCTCCCACCGGGAACAGGGGTACCCTACCTATAATTCACCCCTCCACTTT. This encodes CASSSHREQGYPTYNSPLHF.

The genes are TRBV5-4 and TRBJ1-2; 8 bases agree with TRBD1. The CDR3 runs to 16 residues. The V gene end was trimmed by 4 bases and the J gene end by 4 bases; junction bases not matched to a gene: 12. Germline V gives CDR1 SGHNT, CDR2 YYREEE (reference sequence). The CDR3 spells CASSKNRGERVYGYTF. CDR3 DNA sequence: TGTGCCAGCAGCAAGAACAGGGGGGAAAGGGTCTATGGCTACACCTTC.

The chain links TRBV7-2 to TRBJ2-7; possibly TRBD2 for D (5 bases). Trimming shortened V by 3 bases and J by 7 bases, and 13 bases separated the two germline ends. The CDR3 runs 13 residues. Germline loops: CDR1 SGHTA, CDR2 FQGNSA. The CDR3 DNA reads TGTGCCAGCAGCTTCCCCGGGGTAGGGGAGCAGTACTTC. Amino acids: CASSFPGVGEQYF.

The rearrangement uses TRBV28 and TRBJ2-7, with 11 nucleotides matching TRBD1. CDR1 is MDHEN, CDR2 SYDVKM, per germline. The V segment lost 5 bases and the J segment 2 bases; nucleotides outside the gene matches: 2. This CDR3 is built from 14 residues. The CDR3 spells CASSVDRGPYEQYF. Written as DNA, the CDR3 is TGTGCCAGCAGTGTGGACAGGGGGCCCTACGAGCAGTACTTC.

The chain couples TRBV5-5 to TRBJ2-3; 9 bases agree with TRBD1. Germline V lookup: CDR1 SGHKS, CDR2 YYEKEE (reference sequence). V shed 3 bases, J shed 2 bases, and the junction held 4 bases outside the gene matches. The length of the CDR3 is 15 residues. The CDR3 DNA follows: TGTGCCAGCAGCTACCGGGACAGGGACACAGATACGCAGTATTTT. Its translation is CASSYRDRDTDTQYF.

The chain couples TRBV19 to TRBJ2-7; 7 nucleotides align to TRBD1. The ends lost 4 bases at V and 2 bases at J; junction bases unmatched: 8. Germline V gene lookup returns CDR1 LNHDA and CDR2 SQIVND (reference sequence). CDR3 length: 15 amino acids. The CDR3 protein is CASSRGTERAYEQYF. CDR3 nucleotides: TGTGCCAGTAGTAGAGGGACAGAGCGAGCCTACGAGCAGTACTTC.

CDR3 in amino acids: CASSVRRDYGYTF. DNA of the CDR3: TGTGCCAGCAGCGTGCGGAGGGACTATGGCTACACCTTC. The chain employs TRBV7-6 and TRBJ1-2; D remains unclear. Trimming removed 5 bases from V and 3 bases from J, with 10 bases in between. CDR3 length: 13 residues. The V gene's germline CDR1 is SGHVS and CDR2 FNYEAQ.

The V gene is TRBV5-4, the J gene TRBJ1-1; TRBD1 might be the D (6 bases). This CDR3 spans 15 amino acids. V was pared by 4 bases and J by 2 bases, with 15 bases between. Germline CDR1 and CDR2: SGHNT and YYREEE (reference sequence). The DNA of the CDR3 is TGTGCCAGCAGCGGCCTCAGACAGGTCAACACTGAAGCTTTCTTT. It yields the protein CASSGLRQVNTEAFF.

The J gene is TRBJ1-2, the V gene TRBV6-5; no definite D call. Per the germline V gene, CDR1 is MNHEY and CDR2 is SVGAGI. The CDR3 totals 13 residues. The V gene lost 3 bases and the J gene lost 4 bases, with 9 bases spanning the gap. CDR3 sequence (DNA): TGTGCCAGCAGTTATGTGAGGTCCTATGGCTACACCTTC. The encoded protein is CASSYVRSYGYTF.

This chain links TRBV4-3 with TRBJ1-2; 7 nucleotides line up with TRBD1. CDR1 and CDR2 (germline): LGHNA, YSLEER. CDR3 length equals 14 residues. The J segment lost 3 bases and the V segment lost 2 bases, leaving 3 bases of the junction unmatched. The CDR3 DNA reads TGCGCCAGCAGCCAAACCCAGGGGGACTATGGCTACACCTTC. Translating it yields CASSQTQGDYGYTF.

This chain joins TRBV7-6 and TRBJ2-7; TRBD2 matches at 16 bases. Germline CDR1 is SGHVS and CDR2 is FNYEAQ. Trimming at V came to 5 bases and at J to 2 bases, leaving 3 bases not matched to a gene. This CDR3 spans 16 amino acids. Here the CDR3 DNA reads TGTGCCAGCAGCCCGGGACTAGCGGGGGGGACCTACGAGCAGTACTTC. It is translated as CASSPGLAGGTYEQYF.

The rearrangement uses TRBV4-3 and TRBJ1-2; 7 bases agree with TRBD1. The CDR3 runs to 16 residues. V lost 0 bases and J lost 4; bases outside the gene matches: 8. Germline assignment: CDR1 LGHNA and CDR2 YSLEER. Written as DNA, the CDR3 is TGCGCCAGCAGCCAAGAGGACAGGCGGACCTCCTATGGCTACACCTTC. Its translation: CASSQEDRRTSYGYTF.

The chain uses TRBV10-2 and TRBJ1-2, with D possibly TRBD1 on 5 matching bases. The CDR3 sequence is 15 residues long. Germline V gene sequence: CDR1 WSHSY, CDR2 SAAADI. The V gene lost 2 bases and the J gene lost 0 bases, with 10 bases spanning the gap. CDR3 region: CASSERTRTNYGYTF. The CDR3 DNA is TGCGCCAGCAGTGAGAGGACAAGGACTAACTATGGCTACACCTTC.

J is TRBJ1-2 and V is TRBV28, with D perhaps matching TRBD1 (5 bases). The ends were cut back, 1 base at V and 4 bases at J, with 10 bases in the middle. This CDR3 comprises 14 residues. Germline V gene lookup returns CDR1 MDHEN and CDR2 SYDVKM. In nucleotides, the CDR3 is TGTGCCAGCAGTTTATTCGCGGGGGGCTATGGCTACACCTTC. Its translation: CASSLFAGGYGYTF.

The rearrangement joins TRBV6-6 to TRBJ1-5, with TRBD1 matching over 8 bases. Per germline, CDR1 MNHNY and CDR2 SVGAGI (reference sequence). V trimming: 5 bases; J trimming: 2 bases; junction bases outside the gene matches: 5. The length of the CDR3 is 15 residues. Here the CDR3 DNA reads TGTGCCAGCAGTACGACAGGGGTGGGCAATCAGCCCCAGCATTTT. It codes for CASSTTGVGNQPQHF.

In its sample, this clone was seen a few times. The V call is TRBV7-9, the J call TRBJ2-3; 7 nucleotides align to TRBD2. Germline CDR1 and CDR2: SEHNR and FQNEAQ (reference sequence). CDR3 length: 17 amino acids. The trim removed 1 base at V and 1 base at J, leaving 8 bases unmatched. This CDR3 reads CASSLVGGEQGTDTQYF. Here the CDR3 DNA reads TGTGCCAGCAGCTTAGTGGGGGGGGAGCAAGGCACAGATACGCAGTATTTT.